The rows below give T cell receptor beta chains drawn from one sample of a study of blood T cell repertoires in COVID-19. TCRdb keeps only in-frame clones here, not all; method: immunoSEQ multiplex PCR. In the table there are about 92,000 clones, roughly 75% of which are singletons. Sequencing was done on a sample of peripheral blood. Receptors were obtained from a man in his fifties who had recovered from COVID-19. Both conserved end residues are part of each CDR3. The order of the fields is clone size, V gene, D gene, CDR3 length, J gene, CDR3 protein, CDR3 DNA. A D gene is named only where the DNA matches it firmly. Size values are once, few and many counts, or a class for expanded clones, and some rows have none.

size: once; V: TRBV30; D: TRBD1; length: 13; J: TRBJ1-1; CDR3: CAWSGDRNTEAFF; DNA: TGTGCCTGGAGTGGGGACAGAAACACTGAAGCTTTCTTT
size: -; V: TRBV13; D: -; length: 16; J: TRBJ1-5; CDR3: CAEDGPRQNSNQPQHF; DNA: TGTGCCGAGGATGGGCCGAGACAGAATAGCAATCAGCCCCAGCATTTT
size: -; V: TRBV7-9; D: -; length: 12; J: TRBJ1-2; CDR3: CASSAANYGYTF; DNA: TGTGCCAGCAGCGCGGCGAACTATGGCTACACCTTC
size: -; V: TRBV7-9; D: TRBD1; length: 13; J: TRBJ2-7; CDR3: CASSTTGNYEQYF; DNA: TGTGCCAGCAGTACGACAGGGAACTACGAGCAGTACTTC
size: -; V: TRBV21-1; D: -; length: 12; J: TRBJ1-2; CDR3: CASRDRTYGYTF; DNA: TGTGCCAGCAGAGACAGGACATATGGCTACACCTTC
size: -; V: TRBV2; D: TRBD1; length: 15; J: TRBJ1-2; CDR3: CASTLQGVIVQGYTF; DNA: TGTGCCAGTACACTGCAGGGGGTCATCGTTCAGGGCTACACCTTC
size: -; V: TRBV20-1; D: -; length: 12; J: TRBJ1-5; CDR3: CSASDSRQPQHF; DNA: TGCAGTGCTAGTGACAGTCGACAGCCCCAGCATTTT
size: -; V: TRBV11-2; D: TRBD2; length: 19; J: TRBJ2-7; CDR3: CASSWTGTSGGQSSYEQYF; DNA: TGTGCCAGCAGCTGGACTGGGACTAGCGGGGGACAAAGCTCCTACGAGCAGTACTTC
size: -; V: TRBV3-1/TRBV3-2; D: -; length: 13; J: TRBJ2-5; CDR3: CASSPTGRETQYF; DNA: TGTGCCAGCAGCCCCACGGGAAGGGAGACCCAGTACTTC
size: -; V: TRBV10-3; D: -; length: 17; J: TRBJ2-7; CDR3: CAISESESRALSYEQYF; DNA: TGTGCCATCAGTGAGTCCGAGAGTAGAGCCTTATCCTACGAGCAGTACTTC
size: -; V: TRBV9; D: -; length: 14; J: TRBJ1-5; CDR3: CASSVDQGYQPQHF; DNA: TGTGCCAGCAGCGTAGATCAGGGTTACCAGCCCCAGCATTTT
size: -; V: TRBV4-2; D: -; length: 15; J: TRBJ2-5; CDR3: CASSQAQGGLETQYF; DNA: TGTGCCAGCAGCCAAGCCCAGGGAGGTCTAGAGACCCAGTACTTC
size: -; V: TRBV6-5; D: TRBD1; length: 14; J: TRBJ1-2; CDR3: CASSRTGSNYGYTF; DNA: TGTGCCAGCAGTAGGACAGGGAGTAACTATGGCTACACCTTC
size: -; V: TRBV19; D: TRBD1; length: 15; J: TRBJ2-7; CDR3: CASSADRLPTYEQYF; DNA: TGTGCCAGTAGTGCGGACAGGTTACCCACCTACGAGCAGTACTTC
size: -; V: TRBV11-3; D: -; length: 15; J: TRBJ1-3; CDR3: CASSLDAGSGNTIYF; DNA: TGTGCCAGCAGCTTAGATGCAGGGTCCGGAAACACCATATATTTT
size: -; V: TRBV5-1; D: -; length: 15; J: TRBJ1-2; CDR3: CASSPGGNQGYGYTF; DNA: TGCGCCAGCAGCCCTGGGGGGAATCAGGGCTATGGCTACACCTTC
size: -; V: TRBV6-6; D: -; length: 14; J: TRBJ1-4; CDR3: CASSYRSGNEKLFF; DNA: TGTGCCAGCAGTTATCGGTCGGGGAATGAAAAACTGTTTTTT
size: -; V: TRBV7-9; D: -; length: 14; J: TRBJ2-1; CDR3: CASRPSGTGNEQFF; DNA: TGTGCCAGCAGACCTTCGGGTACGGGGAATGAGCAGTTCTTC
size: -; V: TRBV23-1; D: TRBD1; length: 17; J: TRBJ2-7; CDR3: CASSQSRTDRGQYEQYF; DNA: TGCGCCAGCAGTCAATCCCGAACCGACAGGGGGCAGTACGAGCAGTACTTC
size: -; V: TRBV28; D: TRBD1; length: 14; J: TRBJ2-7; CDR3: CASSRQGQRYEQYF; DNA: TGTGCCAGCAGTAGACAGGGGCAACGGTACGAGCAGTACTTC
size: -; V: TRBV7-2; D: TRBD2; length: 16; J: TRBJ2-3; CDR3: CASSPGLAGGADTQYF; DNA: TGTGCCAGCAGCCCAGGACTAGCGGGTGGGGCAGATACGCAGTATTTT
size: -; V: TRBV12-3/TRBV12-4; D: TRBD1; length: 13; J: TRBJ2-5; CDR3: CASRTGVEETQYF; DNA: TGTGCCAGCAGAACAGGGGTTGAAGAGACCCAGTACTTC
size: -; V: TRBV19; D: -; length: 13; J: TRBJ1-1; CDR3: CASSQKIRARAFF; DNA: TGTGCCAGTAGTCAAAAAATCAGGGCAAGAGCTTTCTTT
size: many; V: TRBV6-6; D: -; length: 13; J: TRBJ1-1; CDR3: CASSLSSNTEAFF; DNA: TGTGCCAGCAGTTTGTCGTCGAACACTGAAGCTTTCTTT
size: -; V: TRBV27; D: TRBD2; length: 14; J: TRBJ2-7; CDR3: CATGSGRSSYEQYF; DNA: TGTGCCACCGGTAGCGGGAGGTCTTCCTACGAGCAGTACTTC
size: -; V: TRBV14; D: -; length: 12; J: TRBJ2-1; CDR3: CASSQTRYEQFF; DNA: TGTGCCAGCAGCCAAACTAGATATGAGCAGTTCTTC
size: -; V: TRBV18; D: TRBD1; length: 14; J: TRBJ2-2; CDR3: CASSEQGQTGELFF; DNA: TGTGCCAGCTCCGAACAGGGGCAAACCGGGGAGCTGTTTTTT
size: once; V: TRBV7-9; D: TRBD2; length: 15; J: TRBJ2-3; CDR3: CASSSGTSGPYTQYF; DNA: TGTGCCAGCAGCTCCGGGACTAGCGGACCCTATACGCAGTATTTT
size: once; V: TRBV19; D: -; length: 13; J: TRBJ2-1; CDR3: CASAKGSWGEQFF; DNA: TGTGCCAGCGCGAAGGGGTCTTGGGGCGAGCAGTTCTTC
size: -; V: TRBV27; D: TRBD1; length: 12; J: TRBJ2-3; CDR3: CASSPRGDTQYF; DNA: TGTGCCAGCAGTCCCAGGGGGGATACGCAGTATTTT
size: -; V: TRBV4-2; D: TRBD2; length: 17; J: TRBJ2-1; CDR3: CASSHPLAGGVYNEQFF; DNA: TGTGCCAGCAGCCATCCCTTAGCGGGAGGGGTCTACAATGAGCAGTTCTTC
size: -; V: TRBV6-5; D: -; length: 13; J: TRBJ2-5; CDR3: CATRRDLQETQYF; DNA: TGTGCCACACGCCGGGACTTACAAGAGACCCAGTACTTC
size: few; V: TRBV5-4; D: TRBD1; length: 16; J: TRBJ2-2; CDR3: CASSPPGQGELGELFF; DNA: TGTGCCAGCAGCCCGCCGGGACAGGGGGAGTTGGGGGAGCTGTTTTTT
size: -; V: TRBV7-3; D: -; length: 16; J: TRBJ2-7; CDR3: CASSFPIDRTYYEQYF; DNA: TGTGCCAGCAGCTTCCCGATAGACAGGACATACTACGAGCAGTACTTC
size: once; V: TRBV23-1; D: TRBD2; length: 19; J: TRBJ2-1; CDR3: CASSHPGTSGRPTYNEQFF; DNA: TGCGCCAGCAGTCACCCCGGGACTAGCGGGAGGCCGACCTACAATGAGCAGTTCTTC
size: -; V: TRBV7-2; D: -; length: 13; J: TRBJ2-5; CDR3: CASSLGPQETQYF; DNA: TGTGCCAGCAGCTTAGGGCCCCAAGAGACCCAGTACTTC
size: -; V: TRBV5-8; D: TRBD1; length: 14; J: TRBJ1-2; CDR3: CASSSQQGAHGYTF; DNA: TGTGCCAGCAGCTCACAACAGGGGGCCCATGGCTACACCTTC
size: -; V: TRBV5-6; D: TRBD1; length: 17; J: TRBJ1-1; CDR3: CASSSPDRGGMNTEAFF; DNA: TGTGCCAGCAGCTCTCCGGACAGGGGTGGGATGAACACTGAAGCTTTCTTT
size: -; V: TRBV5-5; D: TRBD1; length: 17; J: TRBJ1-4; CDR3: CASSLVAGGIRAEKLFF; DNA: TGTGCCAGCAGCTTGGTGGCAGGGGGGATCCGAGCTGAAAAACTGTTTTTT
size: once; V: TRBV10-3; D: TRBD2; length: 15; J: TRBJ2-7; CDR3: CAIKASGIPPYEQYF; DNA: TGTGCCATCAAGGCTAGCGGGATCCCGCCCTACGAGCAGTACTTC
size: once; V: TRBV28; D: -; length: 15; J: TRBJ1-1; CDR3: CASSPTRHTNTEAFF; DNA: TGTGCCAGCAGTCCGACAAGACACACGAACACTGAAGCTTTCTTT
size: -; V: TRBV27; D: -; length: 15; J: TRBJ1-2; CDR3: CASSSFSVSNYGYTF; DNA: TGTGCCAGCAGTAGCTTCTCGGTCTCTAACTATGGCTACACCTTC
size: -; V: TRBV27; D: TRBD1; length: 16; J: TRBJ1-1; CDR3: CASSLRTGGAVTEAFF; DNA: TGTGCCAGCAGTTTAAGAACAGGGGGCGCAGTAACTGAAGCTTTCTTT
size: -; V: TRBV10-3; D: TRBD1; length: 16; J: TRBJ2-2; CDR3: CAIRGRDRGLTGELFF; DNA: TGTGCCATCCGAGGACGGGACAGGGGGCTCACCGGGGAGCTGTTTTTT
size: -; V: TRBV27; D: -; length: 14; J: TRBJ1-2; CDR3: CASSLSQGTYGYTF; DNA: TGTGCCAGCAGTTTATCCCAGGGGACCTATGGCTACACCTTC
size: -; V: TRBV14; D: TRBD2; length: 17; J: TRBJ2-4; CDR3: CASSQGTSGRAKVIQYF; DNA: TGTGCCAGCAGCCAAGGGACTAGCGGGAGGGCCAAGGTCATTCAGTACTTC
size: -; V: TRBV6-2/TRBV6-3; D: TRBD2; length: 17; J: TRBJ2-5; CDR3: CASSYGTSGREDETQYF; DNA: TGTGCCAGCAGTTACGGGACTAGCGGGAGAGAAGACGAGACCCAGTACTTC
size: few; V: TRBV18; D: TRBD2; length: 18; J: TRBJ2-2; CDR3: CASSPPITSGRAHWELFF; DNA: TGTGCCAGCTCACCACCGATCACTAGCGGGAGGGCCCATTGGGAGCTGTTTTTT
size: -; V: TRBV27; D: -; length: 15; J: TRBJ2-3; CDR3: CASKSRSGLSDTQYF; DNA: TGTGCCAGCAAAAGCAGATCGGGACTCTCAGATACGCAGTATTTT
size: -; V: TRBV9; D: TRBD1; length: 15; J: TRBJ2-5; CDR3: CASSFGTGRGETQYF; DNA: TGTGCCAGCAGCTTCGGGACAGGGAGGGGAGAGACCCAGTACTTC
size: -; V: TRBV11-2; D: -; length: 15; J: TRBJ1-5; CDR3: CASSLGRVSNQPQHF; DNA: TGTGCCAGCAGCTTAGGCAGGGTAAGCAATCAGCCCCAGCATTTT
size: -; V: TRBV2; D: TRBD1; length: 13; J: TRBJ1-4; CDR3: CASRFTGGEKLFF; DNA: TGTGCCAGCAGATTCACAGGGGGTGAAAAACTGTTTTTT
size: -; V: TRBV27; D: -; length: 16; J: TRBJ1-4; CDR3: CASSWMGRREGEKLFF; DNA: TGTGCCAGCAGTTGGATGGGCAGGAGGGAGGGTGAAAAACTGTTTTTT
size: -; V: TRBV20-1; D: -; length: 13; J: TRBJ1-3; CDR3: CSASLAWGNTIYF; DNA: TGCAGTGCTAGTTTGGCCTGGGGAAACACCATATATTTT